This entry describes one T cell receptor (beta chain). Its binding antigen is unknown. No much larger clone exists at a distance of one base, and base qualities are not known. Relative to germline, V is 4 bases shorter and J is 8 bases shorter, with 18 bases between their ends. The CDR3 runs 15 amino acids, cysteine and phenylalanine included. The entry retains the CDR3 DNA only, 45 bases that are in frame from base 1. Sequences SGHRS (CDR1) and YFSETQ (CDR2) are obtained from the germline V gene. Taken with the paper, the label for time point translates to: 40 to 45 days after influenza vaccine administration. This record belongs to a study of response to subunit inactivated influenza vaccine (dated by TCRdb to 2017 to 2018). Some background on the complete study: The study used deep quantitative T cell receptor repertoire profiling to track responses to a trivalent subunit inactivated influenza vaccine. Beyond this particular receptor, the publication reports: According to the authors, only a limited number of new T cells may be recruited by each seasonal influenza vaccination.

The library was generated by RT-PCR. Instrument used: Illumina HiSeq 2500. Using fastp at Q25 and MiXCR, TCRdb reprocessed the public reads and kept productive beta chains. A single entry per CDR3 protein holds the most common genes and DNA from its merged rows. This sample lists about 520,000 distinct CDR3 sequences; roughly 9.7% were detected once. 12% of the sample is held by the ten biggest clonotypes. In this chain, TRBV5-1 is recombined with TRBJ1-4; the D gene identity is not certain. The TCR originated in a man over 45 who received an inactivated influenza vaccine. Donor details come from another sample of the same person, matched by shared clones. The specimen was PBMCs from blood, collected 40 to 50 days after vaccination. The DNA sequence reads TGCGCCAGCAGCAACAAAACGACAATGGGGGAAAAACTGTTTTTT. Translated, this is CASSNKTTMGEKLFF.